The 17 T cell receptor beta chains below all came from one sample that was sequenced in a study of cytomegalovirus exposure and HLA in healthy donors. Primers for the PCR totalled 60 Vbeta and 13 Jbeta. Assay used: immunoSEQ multiplex PCR; TCRdb lists only in-frame clones, some missing. The sample comprises approximately 190,000 clones, 84% of which are singletons, and about 2.4% rests with the top ten. Material: PBMCs. The receptors stem from a woman aged 50 to 60 in good health and CMV-seropositive.

The genes are TRBV10-3 and TRBJ1-2; 11 bases fit TRBD1. In germline, CDR1 is ENHRY, CDR2 SYGVKD. V dropped 7 bases and J dropped 6; count of bases not matched to a gene: 13. The CDR3 covers 16 residues. The CDR3 is CAITEGGQGGFDGYTF. The CDR3 bases are TGTGCCATCACCGAAGGGGGACAGGGGGGATTCGATGGCTACACCTTC.

This clone was picked up one time. The rearrangement links TRBV9 to TRBJ1-3, with TRBD1 as a possible D gene (6 bases). The V gene lost 3 bases and the J gene lost 6 bases, with 22 bases spanning the gap. Germline CDR1 and CDR2: SGDLS and YYNGEE. The CDR3 has 17 residues. The CDR3 nucleotides are TGTGCCAGCAGCGAAGCTTTGCGGGGGCGATATCAAAACACCATATATTTT. This gives the protein CASSEALRGRYQNTIYF.

The CDR3 loop reads CASSQDAGQGNEQFF. CDR3 sequence (DNA): TGCGCCAGCAGCCAAGATGCAGGGCAGGGCAATGAGCAGTTCTTC. This chain links TRBV4-1 with TRBJ2-1, with D possibly TRBD1 on 5 matching bases. Germline-derived CDR1 and CDR2 are MGHRA and YSYEKL. V was clipped by 0 bases and J by 6 bases, with 12 bases between them. CDR3 length: 15 residues.

The chain joins TRBV6-5 to TRBJ2-5; TRBD1 agrees at 10 bases. Per the germline V gene, CDR1 is MNHEY and CDR2 is SVGAGI. This CDR3 contains 15 residues. The trim removed 6 bases at V and 1 base at J, leaving 5 bases unmatched. In DNA, the CDR3 is TGTGCCAGCAGGGAGGGACAGGGGTTCCAAGAGACCCAGTACTTC. Its protein is CASREGQGFQETQYF.

This chain connects TRBV6-5 to TRBJ2-1; 8 positions agree with TRBD2. The germline CDR1 and CDR2 sequences are MNHEY and SVGAGI. J gave up 2 bases and V 9 bases, and 9 bases lay outside the gene matches. The length of the CDR3 is 15 residues. The DNA for the CDR3 is TGTGCCAGTCTGAGGGCGGGGGGTACCTACAATGAGCAGTTCTTC. It specifies CASLRAGGTYNEQFF.

V usage is TRBV6-5 and J usage is TRBJ2-7, with D possibly being TRBD2 (6 bases). V was clipped by 3 bases and J by 10 bases, with 10 bases between them. This CDR3 contains 11 residues. Germline V gene sequence: CDR1 MNHEY, CDR2 SVGAGI. CDR3: CASSYYGGQYF. Written as DNA, the CDR3 is TGTGCCAGCAGTTATTACGGGGGTCAGTACTTC.

The J gene is TRBJ1-6, the V gene TRBV27; 7 bases are a match to TRBD1. The V gene's germline CDR1 is MNHEY and CDR2 SMNVEV (reference sequence). Trimming took 9 bases from V and 5 from J; bases not matched to a gene: 10. CDR3 size: 15 residues. The CDR3 DNA is TGTGCCAGTAGGGACAGCAAACAGCATAATTCACCCCTCCACTTT. This sequence encodes CASRDSKQHNSPLHF.

The rearrangement uses TRBV28 and TRBJ1-6, with 7 bases aligning to TRBD1. The germline V gene has CDR1 MDHEN and CDR2 SYDVKM. The junction had 4 bases not matched to a gene; V was cut back by 4 bases and J by 1 base. This CDR3 contains 16 residues. The CDR3 DNA reads as TGTGCCAGCAGTTCCCGACAGGGTTCCTATAATTCACCCCTCCACTTT. It is translated as CASSSRQGSYNSPLHF.

This sequence joins TRBV7-2 and TRBJ2-2, with a possible D match to TRBD1 (6 bases). The germline V gene encodes CDR1 SGHTA and CDR2 FQGNSA. V was shortened by 2 bases and J by 3 bases, with 10 bases between the two germline ends. The CDR3 has 15 residues. CDR3 region: CASSLRQEDTGELFF. The CDR3 DNA follows: TGTGCCAGCAGCTTACGACAGGAAGACACCGGGGAGCTGTTTTTT.

The chain combines TRBV29-1 with TRBJ1-2; D call uncertain. The CDR3 spans 11 residues. Trimming shortened V by 7 bases and J by 3 bases, and 9 bases separated the two germline ends. Germline lookup yields CDR1 SQVTM and CDR2 ANQGSEA. DNA for the CDR3: TGCAGCGGGGGAGTAGACTATGGCTACACCTTC. Encoded protein: CSGGVDYGYTF.

A single count supports this clone. V gene TRBV7-2 combines with J gene TRBJ1-5; a possible D gene is TRBD1 (5 bases). In germline, CDR1 is SGHTA, CDR2 FQGNSA. The V gene lost 1 base and the J gene lost 5 bases, with 9 bases spanning the gap. CDR3 length: 14 amino acids. The CDR3 DNA is TGTGCCAGCAGCTTAGGCGGGGACTATCAGCCCCAGCATTTT. It codes for CASSLGGDYQPQHF.

V is TRBV6-6 and J is TRBJ1-2, with 10 bases aligning to TRBD1. V was pared by 7 bases and J by 4 bases, with 12 bases of the junction left unmatched. Looked up from germline, CDR1 is MNHNY and CDR2 is SVGAGI (reference sequence). This CDR3 is 16 amino acids long. The CDR3 protein is CASTALGGQGFYGYTF. CDR3 bases: TGTGCCAGCACCGCCCTAGGGGGACAGGGGTTCTATGGCTACACCTTC.

V is TRBV7-2 and J is TRBJ2-1; tentative D call: TRBD1 (5 bases). Trimming removed 1 base from V and 2 bases from J, with 9 bases in between. The CDR3 runs to 15 residues. Germline CDR1 SGHTA, CDR2 FQGNSA. The CDR3 is CASSLGWGTYNEQFF. The CDR3 region has the DNA TGTGCCAGCAGCTTAGGCTGGGGCACCTACAATGAGCAGTTCTTC.

This chain links TRBV5-1 with TRBJ2-2; a possible D gene is TRBD2 (6 bases). V dropped 2 bases and J dropped 0 bases, with 11 bases sitting between them. This CDR3 comprises 16 residues. CDR1 and CDR2 from the germline V gene are SGHRS and YFSETQ. The chain's CDR3 is CASSFLANTNTGELFF. In DNA form, the CDR3 reads TGCGCCAGCAGCTTCCTAGCGAATACGAACACCGGGGAGCTGTTTTTT.

Here the CDR3 DNA reads TGTGCCAGCAGTACTGGGACAGACATGAACACTGAAGCTTTCTTT. Amino acid sequence: CASSTGTDMNTEAFF. The V gene is TRBV28, the J gene TRBJ1-1; 7 bases map to TRBD1. The V segment lost 5 bases and the J segment 0 bases; nucleotides outside the gene matches: 6. Per germline, CDR1 MDHEN and CDR2 SYDVKM. The CDR3 consists of 15 residues.

The V and J genes are TRBV5-1 and TRBJ1-6, with 11 bases lining up with TRBD1. Trimming at V came to 4 bases and at J to 5 bases, leaving 5 bases not matched to a gene. Germline V gene data show CDR1 as SGHRS and CDR2 as YFSETQ. The CDR3 length is 16 residues. CDR3 coding DNA: TGCGCCAGCAGCCAAGGGACAGGGGGTAATAATTCACCCCTCCACTTT. It specifies CASSQGTGGNNSPLHF. Full variable domain (rest looked up from reference TRBV5-1 and TRBJ1-6): KAGVTQTPRYLIKTRGQQVTLSCSPISGHRSVSWYQQTPGQGLQFLFEYFSETQRNKGNFPGRFSGRQFSNSRSEMNVSTLELGDSALYLCASSQGTGGNNSPLHFGNGTRLTVT.

This clone was recorded only once. J is TRBJ2-4 and V is TRBV19; no definite D call. From germline, CDR1 is LNHDA and CDR2 SQIVND (reference sequence). V was trimmed by 4 bases and J by 11 bases, leaving 9 bases between them. The CDR3 contains 11 residues. In DNA form, the CDR3 reads TGTGCCAGTAGTACCGGTAACCTTCAGTACTTC. This sequence encodes CASSTGNLQYF.